This is a list of T cell receptor beta chains from one sample in a study of T-cell reconstitution after alpha-beta-depleted transplantation in children. A single record per CDR3 protein comes from TCRdb applying MiXCR to the PCR reads. Of 190,000 or so distinct CDR3 sequences listed, 14% to 15% are singletons. The sample in question was PBMCs from the stem cell graft donor, obtained from the stem cell graft. All receptors derive from a human donor who donated a stem cell graft to a child with acute lymphoblastic leukemia. Each CDR3 is given with its conserved first and last residue. Fields, in order: V gene, clone size, D gene, J gene, CDR3 protein, CDR3 DNA. A D gene is named only where the DNA matches it firmly. Only part of the rows carry a size: once, few, many, or a class if the clone is expanded.

TRBV3-1	-	-	TRBJ2-7	CASRQSQGGAYEQYF	TGTGCCAGCAGACAAAGCCAGGGGGGCGCCTACGAGCAGTACTTC
TRBV12-5	-	TRBD2	TRBJ2-7	CASGAGTSGEQYF	TGTGCTAGTGGTGCCGGGACTAGCGGCGAGCAGTACTTC
TRBV25-1	many	-	TRBJ2-7	CASISATYEQYF	TGTGCCAGTATCTCCGCTACCTACGAGCAGTACTTC
TRBV27	-	TRBD1	TRBJ1-2	CASSQSQGDYGYTF	TGTGCCAGCAGTCAGTCACAGGGGGACTATGGCTACACCTTC
TRBV6-1	many	-	TRBJ2-3	CASSLNSPSTDTQYF	TGTGCCAGCAGCCTCAATTCCCCTAGCACAGATACGCAGTATTTT
TRBV6-1	many	TRBD2	TRBJ2-3	CASSDPSGYTDTQYF	TGTGCCAGCAGTGATCCTAGCGGTTACACAGATACGCAGTATTTT
TRBV11-2	many	-	TRBJ2-7	CASSSTGVSYEQYF	TGTGCCAGCAGCTCCACCGGAGTTTCCTACGAGCAGTACTTC
TRBV7-9	-	TRBD2	TRBJ2-1	CASSKPGLAINEQFF	TGTGCCAGCAGCAAGCCGGGACTAGCGATTAATGAGCAGTTCTTC
TRBV5-1	few	TRBD1	TRBJ1-3	CASSLGGTGTGNTIYF	TGCGCCAGCAGCCTTGGCGGGACAGGGACTGGAAACACCATATATTTT
TRBV5-1	many	-	TRBJ2-7	CASSLDSDYEQYF	TGCGCCAGCAGCTTGGATTCCGACTACGAGCAGTACTTC
TRBV20-1	many	-	TRBJ2-2	CSARDGVRAGELFF	TGCAGTGCTAGAGACGGGGTGAGGGCCGGGGAGCTGTTTTTT
TRBV13	-	-	TRBJ1-2	CASSLLEGYGYTF	TGTGCCAGCAGCCTACTGGAGGGCTATGGCTACACCTTC
TRBV20-1	many	-	TRBJ2-5	CSATASAYQETQYF	TGCAGTGCTACCGCTAGCGCTTACCAAGAGACCCAGTACTTC
TRBV20-1	many	TRBD2	TRBJ2-5	CSARAPGGRVQETQYF	TGCAGTGCTAGAGCACCGGGCGGGAGGGTCCAAGAGACCCAGTACTTC
TRBV5-1	many	TRBD2	TRBJ2-1	CASSLGLKGNEREIPGNEQFF	TGCGCCAGCAGCTTGGGGTTGAAAGGGAATGAGCGGGAGATTCCAGGCAATGAGCAGTTCTTC
TRBV18	-	TRBD2	TRBJ2-2	CASSGAPGLAVNTGELFF	TGTGCCAGCTCAGGAGCTCCGGGACTAGCGGTGAACACCGGGGAGCTGTTTTTT
TRBV20-1	many	-	TRBJ2-3	CSGVSDASTDTQYF	TGCAGTGGGGTCAGTGATGCTAGCACAGATACGCAGTATTTT
TRBV5-1	many	TRBD2	TRBJ2-1	CASSTRTSGASYNEQFF	TGCGCCAGCAGCACCCGGACTAGCGGGGCCTCCTACAATGAGCAGTTCTTC
TRBV5-1	few	-	TRBJ2-6	CASSLRGLEGANGLTF	TGCGCCAGCAGCTTGCGCGGGCTAGAAGGGGCCAACGGCCTGACTTTC
TRBV5-1	many	TRBD1	TRBJ2-3	CASLRQGEDTQYF	TGCGCCAGCCTCCGACAGGGGGAAGATACGCAGTATTTT
TRBV12-3/TRBV12-4	many	TRBD2	TRBJ2-1	CASNTLSGRGNEQFF	TGTGCCAGCAACACCCTTAGCGGGAGGGGGAATGAGCAGTTCTTC
TRBV27	many	-	TRBJ2-5	CASSLNGNSPYQETQYF	TGTGCCAGCAGTTTAAATGGGAACTCCCCGTACCAAGAGACCCAGTACTTC
TRBV5-1	many	-	TRBJ2-7	CASSTKTPPYEQYF	TGCGCCAGCAGCACCAAGACACCACCCTACGAGCAGTACTTC
TRBV5-5	many	TRBD1	TRBJ2-7	CASSLRDRGHTGHEQYF	TGTGCCAGCAGCTTGAGGGACAGGGGGCATACAGGCCACGAGCAGTACTTC
TRBV6-2/TRBV6-3	many	TRBD2	TRBJ2-1	CASSSGTSWGKNEQFF	TGTGCCAGCAGTTCGGGGACTAGTTGGGGGAAAAATGAGCAGTTCTTC
TRBV20-1	many	TRBD2	TRBJ2-1	CSARVAGESFYNEQFF	TGCAGTGCTAGGGTTGCGGGAGAAAGTTTCTACAATGAGCAGTTCTTC
TRBV6-5	many	TRBD1	TRBJ2-1	CASSRTGGNEQFF	TGTGCCAGCAGCCGGACAGGGGGGAATGAGCAGTTCTTC
TRBV3-1	-	TRBD1	TRBJ1-2	CASSQEGEGAYGYTF	TGTGCCAGCAGCCAAGAAGGGGAGGGGGCCTATGGCTACACCTTC
TRBV7-9	many	-	TRBJ2-7	CASSPGRGAYYEQYF	TGTGCCAGCAGTCCGGGTAGGGGGGCCTACTACGAGCAGTACTTC
TRBV5-1	-	TRBD2	TRBJ2-1	CASSLSASGTSNEQFF	TGCGCCAGCAGCTTGTCGGCTAGCGGGACATCCAATGAGCAGTTCTTC
TRBV20-1	-	-	TRBJ1-2	CSARTRRPHYGYTF	TGCAGTGCTAGGACACGGCGCCCCCACTATGGCTACACCTTC
TRBV5-5	many	-	TRBJ2-7	CASSLRYHQTYEQYF	TGTGCCAGCAGCTTAAGGTATCATCAGACCTACGAGCAGTACTTC
TRBV5-1	many	-	TRBJ2-1	CASSLSVDYNEQFF	TGCGCCAGCAGCTTGTCGGTGGACTACAATGAGCAGTTCTTC
TRBV5-1	many	-	TRBJ1-2	CASSSTGSANYGYTF	TGCGCCAGCAGCTCTACAGGTTCAGCTAACTATGGCTACACCTTC
TRBV5-1	few	-	TRBJ1-1	CASSYRGENTEAFF	TGCGCCAGCAGTTATAGGGGGGAGAACACTGAAGCTTTCTTT